The rows below give T cell receptor beta chains drawn from one sample of a study of blood T cell repertoires in COVID-19. TCRdb keeps only in-frame clones here, not all; method: immunoSEQ multiplex PCR. In the table there are roughly 150,000 clones, roughly 80% of which are singletons. The sequencing input was peripheral blood. Receptor source: a man between 65 and 79 years old with acute or convalescent COVID-19. Both conserved end residues are part of each CDR3. D genes are given only for firm matches. Only part of the rows carry a size: once, few, many, or a class if the clone is expanded.

clone_size j_call v_call d_call cdr3_aa cdr3_nt
- TRBJ1-2 TRBV27 TRBD1 CASSFHVQGAYGYTF TGTGCCAGCAGTTTCCACGTTCAGGGGGCCTATGGCTACACCTTC
- TRBJ2-7 TRBV5-4 TRBD2 CASSLSGRIYEQYF TGTGCCAGCAGCTTGAGCGGGAGAATTTACGAGCAGTACTTC
- TRBJ2-7 TRBV11-3 TRBD2 CASSLKRTSGLSYEQYF TGTGCCAGCAGCTTAAAAAGGACTAGCGGGCTCTCCTACGAGCAGTACTTC
- TRBJ2-1 TRBV9 TRBD2 CASSVDEREPTGEQFF TGTGCCAGCAGCGTAGATGAGCGGGAGCCTACGGGTGAGCAGTTCTTC
- TRBJ2-7 TRBV5-1 TRBD1 CASSRGQGTYEQYF TGCGCCAGCAGCCGGGGACAGGGGACCTACGAGCAGTACTTC
- TRBJ2-1 TRBV11-3 TRBD1 CASSQGQGSYNEQFF TGTGCCAGCAGCCAGGGACAGGGGTCCTACAATGAGCAGTTCTTC
- TRBJ2-5 TRBV6-5 TRBD1 CASSTTGARQETQYF TGTGCCAGCAGCACGACAGGGGCGCGACAAGAGACCCAGTACTTC
- TRBJ1-4 TRBV9 - CASSAEINEKLFF TGTGCCAGCAGCGCCGAGATTAATGAAAAACTGTTTTTT
- TRBJ2-4 TRBV7-6 TRBD2 CASSPRAGGLAKNIQYF TGTGCCAGCAGCCCTCGGGCGGGGGGCCTAGCCAAAAACATTCAGTACTTC
- TRBJ2-1 TRBV12-3/TRBV12-4 - CASSFGVGEQFF TGTGCCAGCAGTTTCGGTGTTGGTGAGCAGTTCTTC
- TRBJ1-5 TRBV21-1 - CASSRGQGSNQPQHF TGTGCCAGCAGCAGAGGACAGGGCAGCAATCAGCCCCAGCATTTT
- TRBJ1-2 TRBV5-1 - CASSLGQFEGYTF TGCGCCAGCAGCTTGGGACAGTTTGAGGGCTACACCTTC
- TRBJ1-4 TRBV27 - CASSLGLPINEKLFF TGTGCCAGCAGTTTGGGCCTCCCTATTAATGAAAAACTGTTTTTT
- TRBJ2-2 TRBV5-8 - CASSPKGFGELFF TGTGCCAGCAGCCCCAAGGGGTTCGGGGAGCTGTTTTTT
few TRBJ2-7 TRBV7-2 TRBD1 CASSLYRDSYEQYF TGTGCCAGCAGCTTATACCGGGACAGCTACGAGCAGTACTTC
- TRBJ2-3 TRBV24-1 TRBD1 CATGQGGRDTQYF TGTGCCACCGGACAGGGAGGTAGAGATACGCAGTATTTT
few TRBJ1-2 TRBV7-9 TRBD1 CASTQGQGGYGYTF TGTGCCAGCACCCAGGGACAGGGGGGGTATGGCTACACCTTC
- TRBJ1-2 TRBV19 - CASTPSGGAGGYTF TGTGCCAGTACCCCCTCGGGGGGAGCGGGTGGCTACACCTTC
- TRBJ2-3 TRBV7-2 TRBD2 CASSLGGQGLASQYF TGTGCCAGCAGCTTAGGGGGCCAAGGACTAGCATCGCAGTATTTT
- TRBJ2-7 TRBV11-2 - CASSLVRGGQGEQYF TGTGCCAGCAGCTTAGTAAGGGGGGGCCAGGGCGAGCAGTACTTC
- TRBJ2-3 TRBV5-1 TRBD2 CASSVTSASSTDTQYF TGCGCCAGCAGCGTCACTAGCGCCTCTAGCACAGATACGCAGTATTTT
- TRBJ2-7 TRBV7-8 - CASSNPADPYEQYF TGTGCCAGCAGCAACCCAGCGGACCCCTACGAGCAGTACTTC
- TRBJ1-4 TRBV2 - CASGEGRAKLFF TGTGCCAGCGGGGAGGGCCGCGCAAAACTGTTTTTT
- TRBJ2-3 TRBV28 - CASSLISPDTQYF TGTGCCAGCAGTTTAATTAGTCCAGATACGCAGTATTTT
- TRBJ2-3 TRBV5-1 - CASAQQISDTQYF TGCGCCAGCGCGCAACAGATTTCAGATACGCAGTATTTT
- TRBJ2-3 TRBV5-1 TRBD2 CASSLAQRGADTQYF TGCGCCAGCAGCTTAGCCCAGCGGGGTGCAGATACGCAGTATTTT
few TRBJ2-3 TRBV5-1 TRBD2 CASSLGLSGDTDTQYF TGCGCCAGCAGCTTGGGTCTTAGCGGGGACACAGATACGCAGTATTTT
few TRBJ2-2 TRBV5-6 - CASSQITGELFF TGTGCCAGCAGCCAAATCACCGGGGAGCTGTTTTTT
- TRBJ1-2 TRBV5-4 TRBD1 CASSLGGRGYHF TGTGCCAGCAGCTTGGGGGGCAGGGGGTACCACTTC
- TRBJ1-2 TRBV12-3/TRBV12-4 - CASSDRINYGYTF TGTGCCAGCAGCGACAGAATCAACTATGGCTACACCTTC
- TRBJ1-5 TRBV2 TRBD1 CASRDRQGGQPQHF TGTGCCAGCAGGGACAGACAGGGTGGTCAGCCCCAGCATTTT
- TRBJ2-7 TRBV7-9 TRBD2 CASSERGGTSGVSTYEQYF TGTGCCAGCAGCGAACGAGGCGGGACTAGCGGGGTCTCTACCTACGAGCAGTACTTC
- TRBJ1-6 TRBV20-1 - CSASNGTRNNSPLHF TGCAGTGCTAGTAACGGGACAAGAAATAATTCACCCCTCCACTTT
once TRBJ1-2 TRBV10-3 - CAISAGVLNYGYTF TGTGCCATCAGTGCAGGGGTCCTTAACTATGGCTACACCTTC
- TRBJ1-1 TRBV20-1 - CSATANTEAFF TGCAGTGCAACAGCGAACACTGAAGCTTTCTTT
- TRBJ2-2 TRBV6-5 - CASSQGILAGELFF TGTGCCAGCAGCCAGGGGATTTTGGCCGGGGAGCTGTTTTTT
- TRBJ2-3 TRBV5-1 TRBD2 CASSLLAGGHEWTDTQYF TGCGCCAGCAGCTTGTTAGCGGGGGGGCACGAATGGACAGATACGCAGTATTTT
once TRBJ2-2 TRBV2 - CASSRTPLGTGELFF TGTGCCAGCAGCCGGACACCCCTGGGGACCGGGGAGCTGTTTTTT
- TRBJ2-7 TRBV7-8 TRBD2 CASSLRFVGQYTSGSGHEQYF TGTGCCAGCAGCCTCCGGTTCGTGGGACAGTACACTAGCGGGAGTGGCCACGAGCAGTACTTC
- TRBJ1-3 TRBV6-5 - CASSYDSVSGNTIYF TGTGCCAGCAGTTACGATTCGGTCTCTGGAAACACCATATATTTT
- TRBJ2-5 TRBV10-3 TRBD2 CAIGRGGTQETQYF TGTGCCATCGGGCGCGGGGGGACGCAAGAGACCCAGTACTTC
- TRBJ1-2 TRBV7-2 - CASSLPRSYGYTF TGTGCCAGCAGCTTACCCCGCAGCTATGGCTACACCTTC
- TRBJ2-1 TRBV19 - CASSIGEWYNEQFF TGTGCCAGTAGTATCGGGGAGTGGTACAATGAGCAGTTCTTC
- TRBJ1-1 TRBV7-9 - CASAGGSEAFF TGTGCCAGCGCGGGGGGGTCCGAAGCTTTCTTT
- TRBJ1-2 TRBV18 TRBD1 CASSQQGARGGYTF TGTGCCAGCTCCCAACAGGGGGCGAGGGGTGGCTACACCTTC
- TRBJ1-3 TRBV5-1 - CASSSAGPGNTIYF TGCGCCAGCAGCTCAGCAGGGCCTGGAAACACCATATATTTT
- TRBJ1-1 TRBV2 TRBD1 CASKGQMNTEAFF TGTGCCAGCAAGGGACAGATGAACACTGAAGCTTTCTTT
- TRBJ2-1 TRBV7-3 TRBD2 CASSPTSGALLAYNEQFF TGTGCCAGCAGCCCGACTAGCGGGGCCCTCTTAGCCTACAATGAGCAGTTCTTC
few TRBJ2-1 TRBV30 TRBD1 CAWSVLDRGYNEQFF TGTGCCTGGAGTGTACTGGACAGGGGCTACAATGAGCAGTTCTTC
- TRBJ2-5 TRBV7-8 TRBD2 CASRSEGTRARETQYF TGTGCCAGCAGGTCCGAGGGGACTAGGGCTCGAGAGACCCAGTACTTC
- TRBJ1-1 TRBV19 TRBD1 CASSIETGTPQTFF TGTGCCAGTAGTATAGAGACAGGGACCCCTCAAACTTTCTTT
- TRBJ2-3 TRBV7-3 TRBD2 CASSLMGGSLADTQYF TGTGCCAGCAGCTTAATGGGCGGGAGTCTTGCAGATACGCAGTATTTT
- TRBJ2-7 TRBV4-1 - CASSQAAGAYEQYF TGCGCCAGCAGCCAAGCCGCGGGGGCATACGAGCAGTACTTC
- TRBJ1-5 TRBV5-1 - CASSLAYGNQPQHF TGCGCCAGCAGCTTGGCGTACGGGAATCAGCCCCAGCATTTT
- TRBJ2-6 TRBV15 - CATSRERQTGANVLTF TGTGCCACCAGCAGAGAAAGACAGACGGGGGCCAACGTCCTGACTTTC